This paragraph reports one TCR beta chain. Its cognate antigen has yet to be identified. Per-base qualities were not stored, and no clone one base away is much larger. Participants in the prospective study were enrolled through a virtual design, were aged roughly 18 to 100 years, and lived in 24 United States geographic areas. In the prospective study, participants were assigned to cohorts based on the clinical history participants reported in a screening survey and a study questionnaire. Exposed participants were defined as having been in contact with someone with a PCR-confirmed or clinician-diagnosed COVID-19 case within 2 weeks of study entry. Mobile phlebotomists in the prospective study collected whole blood, serum and a nasopharyngeal or oropharyngeal swab from every participant. Additional blood draws and questionnaires over an approximately two-month period could optionally be provided by prospective study participants. Before DNA extraction, prospective study blood samples were shipped either frozen or at room temperature.

Reading the germline V gene (reference sequence) gives CDR1 LNHDA and CDR2 SQIVND. Trimming removed 3 bases from V and 9 bases from J, leaving 12 bases between the germline ends. From its cysteine to its phenylalanine, the CDR3 spans 12 amino acids. The kept DNA is CDR3 alone, 36 bases in frame from the first base. These data originate in a study of blood T cell repertoires in COVID-19 (dated by TCRdb to between 2020 and 2021). General notes on the study: Collaborator samples came from the United States, Italy and Spain and covered acute and convalescent phases of COVID-19. A freely available public database, intended as a resource for researchers studying the immune response to SARS-CoV-2, is where the repertoires were released. Samples were obtained from the ongoing ImmuneRACE study (first 160 participants) and from roughly 1,300 subjects provided by 6 global collaborators. The prospective study material was composed of cDNA or gDNA derived from T cells, B-cell-depleted T cells, or PBMCs. Subjects who had been exposed to COVID-19, were actively infected with it, or had recovered from it provided the deeply sampled blood TCRbeta repertoires that made up the dataset. Where HLA class I and class II types were available, the types were taken from metadata supplied by the sample provider, not from assay-based typing. Nearly every sample came with metadata listing a de-identified subject ID, COVID-19 status, age in years and sex. Results and caveats for the whole study, not just this receptor: How much clinical and demographic metadata was included differed by source and by participant, and the metadata was provided uncurated.

TCRbeta CDR3 regions were amplified from genomic DNA using the immunoSEQ Assay, a bias-controlled multiplex PCR. The authors' pipeline ran thus. The number of nucleated cells in each sample was estimated from the amplification of reference gene primers within the assay. To quantify the absolute abundance of each unique TCRbeta CDR3 rearrangement, sequence reads were collapsed and filtered. For each sample, productive Simpson clonality was calculated by taking the square root of Simpson's diversity index across productive rearrangements. TCRdb limited this immuneACCESS table to in-frame rearrangements with V and J called. A share of clones is missing; checked studies link under half to unresolved V genes, and the rest is unexplained. That table is the source of V, J and clone size, and D and trimming were worked out from the DNA. The sample includes 250,000 to 400,000 clones, with 85% observed a single time. The ten biggest clones cover over 1.5% of the sample.

Sequenced sample: PBMCs or T cells enriched from blood (not recorded which). Recombination linked TRBV19 to TRBJ2-7; a weak D assignment points to TRBD2 (6 bases agree). The TCR sequence derives from a woman in her thirties who had been exposed to COVID-19. Here the CDR3 is given as CASSMGLEGQYF. The DNA sequence is as follows: TGTGCCAGTAGTATGGGACTCGAGGGGCAGTACTTC. This CDR3, with the reference TRBV19 and TRBJ2-7 proteins standing in past its ends, gives the full variable domain DGGITQSPKYLFRKEGQNVTLSCEQNLNHDAMYWYRQDPGQGLRLIYYSQIVNDFQKGDIAEGYSVSREKKESFPLTVTSAQKNPTAFYLCASSMGLEGQYFGPGTRLTVT.